Below, 10 T cell receptor beta chains from the same sample are listed, as sequenced in a study of blood T cell repertoires in COVID-19. Measured with immunoSEQ multiplex PCR; TCRdb has only the in-frame clones, and not every one. The table includes some 120,000 clones, approximately 88% detected once. What was sequenced was peripheral blood. These TCRs come from a man in his forties or fifties with acute or convalescent COVID-19.

The chain joins TRBV5-8 to TRBJ2-1; 8 bases map to TRBD1. Looked up from germline, CDR1 is SGHTS and CDR2 is YDEGEE. The length of the CDR3 is 12 residues. The junction had 5 bases not matched to a gene; V was cut back by 6 bases and J by 9 bases. CDR3 coding DNA: TGTGCCAGCACAGGACAGGGCGGTGAGCAGTTCTTC. This codes for CASTGQGGEQFF.

V gene TRBV24-1 combines with J gene TRBJ2-3, with D possibly being TRBD1 (6 bases). V was shortened by 4 bases and J by 6 bases, with 13 bases between the two germline ends. The germline CDR1 and CDR2 sequences are KGHDR and SFDVKD. This CDR3 contains 14 residues. CDR3 in DNA: TGTGCCACCAGTGACCCACAGGGAAGCGATACGCAGTATTTT. Protein product: CATSDPQGSDTQYF.

The V call is TRBV13, the J call TRBJ2-1, with D possibly TRBD2 on 7 matching bases. The V and J ends lost 5 bases and 5 bases respectively, with 22 bases between them. This CDR3 has 17 amino acids. The germline V gene encodes CDR1 PRHDT and CDR2 FYEKMQ (reference sequence). CDR3 protein: CASSPEREQGGHNEQFF. The CDR3 DNA follows: TGTGCCAGCAGCCCCGAGAGGGAACAGGGAGGGCACAATGAGCAGTTCTTC. The full variable domain, with the rest looked up from reference TRBV13 and TRBJ2-1, is AAGVIQSPRHLIKEKRETATLKCYPIPRHDTVYWYQQGPGQDPQFLISFYEKMQSDKGSIPDRFSAQQFSDYHSELNMSSLELGDSALYFCASSPEREQGGHNEQFFGPGTRLTVL.

The rearrangement links TRBV19 to TRBJ1-1, with 8 bases lining up with TRBD1. Germline lookup yields CDR1 LNHDA and CDR2 SQIVND (reference sequence). The CDR3 extends over 16 amino acids. Unmatched junction bases numbered 7, after V lost 3 bases and J lost 1 base. CDR3 in DNA: TGTGCCAGTAGTATCCTGACAGGGGCAGGGAACACTGAAGCTTTCTTT. Translation gives CASSILTGAGNTEAFF. The full variable domain, completed using reference TRBV19 and TRBJ1-1, is DGGITQSPKYLFRKEGQNVTLSCEQNLNHDAMYWYRQDPGQGLRLIYYSQIVNDFQKGDIAEGYSVSREKKESFPLTVTSAQKNPTAFYLCASSILTGAGNTEAFFGQGTRLTVV.

This clone was seen a single time. The chain recombines TRBV13 with TRBJ2-1, with D possibly matching TRBD2 (6 bases). Trimming cost V 6 bases and J 4 bases, with 19 bases left between them. The CDR3 totals 16 residues. CDR1 and CDR2 (germline): PRHDT, FYEKMQ (reference sequence). The DNA of the CDR3 is TGTGCCAGCAGTTCCACCGGGACTTCACTGTACAATGAGCAGTTCTTC. This encodes CASSSTGTSLYNEQFF.

The CDR3 DNA reads TGTGCCAGCAGCTTCTCCCCAGGGGGCGGTGGCTACACCTTC. Translation gives CASSFSPGGGGYTF. The chain combines TRBV5-5 with TRBJ1-2, with 8 bases aligning to TRBD1. CDR1 and CDR2 (germline): SGHKS, YYEKEE (reference sequence). The CDR3 runs 14 residues. V lost 2 bases, J lost 7 bases, and 7 bases stayed unmatched.

The rearrangement joins TRBV6-1 to TRBJ2-7, with TRBD1 matching 11 bases. The ends lost 4 bases at V and 2 bases at J; junction bases unmatched: 10. Germline loops: CDR1 MNHNS, CDR2 SASEGT. The CDR3 sequence is 17 residues long. The CDR3 sequence is CASSAGLPGQGAYEQYF. DNA of the CDR3: TGTGCCAGCAGTGCAGGACTACCGGGACAGGGGGCCTACGAGCAGTACTTC.

This chain connects TRBV27 to TRBJ1-5; no clear D. The CDR3 is made up of 16 amino acids. Germline CDR1 and CDR2: MNHEY and SMNVEV (reference sequence). The V and J ends lost 7 bases and 0 bases respectively, with 16 bases between them. The CDR3 loop reads CASTLDPTHSNQPQHF. CDR3 in DNA: TGTGCCAGCACCTTAGACCCGACACATAGCAATCAGCCCCAGCATTTT.

This chain joins TRBV7-2 and TRBJ2-7, with 7 bases that match TRBD2. The germline CDR1 and CDR2 sequences are SGHTA and FQGNSA. The CDR3 sequence is 13 residues long. The junction had 7 bases not matched to a gene; V was cut back by 5 bases and J by 6 bases. CDR3 DNA sequence: TGTGCCAGCAGCCCCAGACTAGCCCCCGAGCAGTACTTC. This translates into CASSPRLAPEQYF.

The CDR3 DNA sequence: TGTGCCAGCAGCTTCGAGGGAATCTATGGCTACACCTTC. Translating gives CASSFEGIYGYTF. The J gene is TRBJ1-2, the V gene TRBV7-9, with D hard to call. Per the germline V gene, CDR1 is SEHNR and CDR2 is FQNEAQ (reference sequence). With 3 bases removed from V and 4 bases from J, the gap between germline ends came to 9 bases. The CDR3 consists of 13 residues.